The sequence of this T cell receptor (beta chain) was determined in a study of T-cell memory formation after mild COVID-19. For the study at large: For the most part, TCR clusters were specific to one donor.

About this clonotype: Its cognate antigen is unknown.

From the 5' RACE reads, TCRdb called clonotypes with MiXCR, one entry per CDR3 protein. This sample yields about 430,000 distinct CDR3 sequences, of which 24% are seen a single time; around 9% belongs to the top ten. Findings and caveats of the study: Contracting clones localized mainly to CM and EM when CD4+ and mainly to EMRA when CD8+. Specificity for SARS-CoV-2 was not confirmed among the second-wave clones peaking on day 37.

The receptor's source is an adult woman who had mild COVID-19 (a few samples of this study predate the infection). Cell type and time point are not known. Sequencing was done on a sample of PBMCs or a T cell subset sorted from them (not recorded which).

CDR3 sequence: CASSVFRAYEQYF. CDR3 DNA sequence: TGTGCCAGCAGTGTGTTTAGGGCCTACGAGCAGTACTTC. The J gene is TRBJ2-7, the V gene TRBV6-1; D is ambiguous. Germline V lookup: CDR1 MNHNS, CDR2 SASEGT. The CDR3 extends over 13 amino acids. V was clipped by 4 bases and J by 2 bases, with 9 bases between them.